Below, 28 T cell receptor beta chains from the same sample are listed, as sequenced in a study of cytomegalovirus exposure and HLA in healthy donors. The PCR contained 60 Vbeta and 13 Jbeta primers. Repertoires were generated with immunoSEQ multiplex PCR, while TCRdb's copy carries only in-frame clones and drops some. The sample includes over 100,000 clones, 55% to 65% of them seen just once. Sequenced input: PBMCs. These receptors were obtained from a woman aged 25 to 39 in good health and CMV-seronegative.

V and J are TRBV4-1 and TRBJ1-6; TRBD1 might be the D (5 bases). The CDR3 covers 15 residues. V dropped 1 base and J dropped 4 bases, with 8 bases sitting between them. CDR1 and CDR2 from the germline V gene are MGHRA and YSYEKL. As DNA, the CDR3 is TGCGCCAGCAGCCAAGGGCAGGGATATAATTCACCCCTCCACTTT. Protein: CASSQGQGYNSPLHF.

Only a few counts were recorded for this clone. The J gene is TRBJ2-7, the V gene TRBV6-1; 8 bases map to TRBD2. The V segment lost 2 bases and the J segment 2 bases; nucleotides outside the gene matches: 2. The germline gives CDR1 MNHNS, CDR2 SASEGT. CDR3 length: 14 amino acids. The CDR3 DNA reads TGTGCCAGCAGTGAAACCGGGAGGGCCTACGAGCAGTACTTC. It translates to CASSETGRAYEQYF.

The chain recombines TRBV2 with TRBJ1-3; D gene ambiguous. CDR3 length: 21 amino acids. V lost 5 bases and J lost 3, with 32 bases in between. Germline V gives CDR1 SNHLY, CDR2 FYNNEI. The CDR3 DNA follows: TGTGCCAGCAGTTCCACGGGGTCCTCCTTTGATGAGCGAGCCTTTGGAAACACCATATATTTT. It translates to CASSSTGSSFDERAFGNTIYF. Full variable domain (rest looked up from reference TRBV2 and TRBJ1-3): EPEVTQTPSHQVTQMGQEVILRCVPISNHLYFYWYRQILGQKVEFLVSFYNNEISEKSEIFDDQFSVERPDGSNFTLKIRSTKLEDSAMYFCASSSTGSSFDERAFGNTIYFGEGSWLTVV.

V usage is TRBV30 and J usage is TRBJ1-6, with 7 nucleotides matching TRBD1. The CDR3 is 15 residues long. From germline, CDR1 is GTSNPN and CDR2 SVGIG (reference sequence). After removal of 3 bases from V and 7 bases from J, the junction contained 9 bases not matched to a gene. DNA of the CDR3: TGTGCCTGGAGCAATCAGGGGGGTTGGAATTCACCCCTCCACTTT. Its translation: CAWSNQGGWNSPLHF.

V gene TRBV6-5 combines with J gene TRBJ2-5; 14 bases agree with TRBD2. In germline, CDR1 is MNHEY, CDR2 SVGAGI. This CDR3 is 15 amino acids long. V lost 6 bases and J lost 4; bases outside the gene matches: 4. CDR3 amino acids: CASRGLAGVGETQYF. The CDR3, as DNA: TGTGCCAGCAGGGGACTAGCGGGAGTTGGAGAGACCCAGTACTTC.

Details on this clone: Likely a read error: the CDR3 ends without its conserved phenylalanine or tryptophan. This CDR3 is CASSLAGSRRPQHV. CDR3 DNA sequence: TGTGCCAGCAGCTTGGCAGGCAGCCGCCGGCCCCAGCATGTT. This chain connects TRBV5-4 to TRBJ1-5; no clear D. CDR1 and CDR2 from the germline V gene are SGHNT and YYREEE (reference sequence). CDR3 length equals 14 residues. Trimming left V 0 bases short and J 9 bases short, with 13 bases between.

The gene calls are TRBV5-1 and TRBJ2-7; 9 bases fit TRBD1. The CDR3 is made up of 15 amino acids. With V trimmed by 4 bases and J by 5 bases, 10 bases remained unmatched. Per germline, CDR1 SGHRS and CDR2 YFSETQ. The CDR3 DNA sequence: TGCGCCAGCAGCCCGGGACAGGGTGGCAGCCACGAGCAGTACTTC. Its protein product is CASSPGQGGSHEQYF. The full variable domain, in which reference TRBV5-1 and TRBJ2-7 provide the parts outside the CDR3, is KAGVTQTPRYLIKTRGQQVTLSCSPISGHRSVSWYQQTPGQGLQFLFEYFSETQRNKGNFPGRFSGRQFSNSRSEMNVSTLELGDSALYLCASSPGQGGSHEQYFGPGTRLTVT.

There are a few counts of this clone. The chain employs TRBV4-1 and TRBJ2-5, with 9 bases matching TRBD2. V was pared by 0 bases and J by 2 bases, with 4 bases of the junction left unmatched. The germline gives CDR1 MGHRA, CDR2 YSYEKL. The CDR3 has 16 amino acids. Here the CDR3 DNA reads TGCGCCAGCAGCCAAGAAGGACTAGCGTTGCAAGAGACCCAGTACTTC. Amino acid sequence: CASSQEGLALQETQYF.

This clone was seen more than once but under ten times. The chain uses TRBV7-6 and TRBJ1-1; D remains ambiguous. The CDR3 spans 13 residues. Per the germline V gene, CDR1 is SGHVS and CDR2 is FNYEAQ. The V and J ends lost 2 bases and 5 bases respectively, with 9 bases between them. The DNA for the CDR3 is TGTGCCAGCAGCTTAAACCAGCGTACTGAAGCTTTCTTT. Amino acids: CASSLNQRTEAFF.

CDR3 nucleotide sequence: TGTGCCAGCAGCGCGGACAGGGAAAAGACCCAGTACTTC. This gives the protein CASSADREKTQYF. This chain uses TRBV11-2 with TRBJ2-5; 8 nucleotides align to TRBD1. The CDR3 totals 13 residues. Germline trimming cut 5 bases from V and 6 bases from J; bases unmatched to any gene: 5. Germline V gives CDR1 SGHAT, CDR2 FQNNGV.

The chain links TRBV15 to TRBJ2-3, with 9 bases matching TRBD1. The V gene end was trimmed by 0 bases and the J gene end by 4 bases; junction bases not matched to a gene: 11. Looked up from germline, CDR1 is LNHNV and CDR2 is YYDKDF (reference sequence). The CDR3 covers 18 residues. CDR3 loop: CATSRDQGQGLLSDTQYF. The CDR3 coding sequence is TGTGCCACCAGCAGAGATCAGGGACAGGGTCTCTTATCAGATACGCAGTATTTT.

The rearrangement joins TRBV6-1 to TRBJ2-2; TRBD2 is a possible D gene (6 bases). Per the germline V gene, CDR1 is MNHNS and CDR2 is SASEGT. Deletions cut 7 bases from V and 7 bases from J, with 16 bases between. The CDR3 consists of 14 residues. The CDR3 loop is CASTRPGGDGELFF. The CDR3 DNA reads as TGTGCCAGCACTCGGCCAGGAGGGGACGGGGAGCTGTTTTTT.

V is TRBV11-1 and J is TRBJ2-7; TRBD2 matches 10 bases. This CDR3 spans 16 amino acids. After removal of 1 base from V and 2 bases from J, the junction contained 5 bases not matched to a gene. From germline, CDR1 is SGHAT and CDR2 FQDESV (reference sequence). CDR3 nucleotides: TGTGCCAGCAGCTTAGGGTTTGGGACTAGCGCCTACGAGCAGTACTTC. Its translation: CASSLGFGTSAYEQYF. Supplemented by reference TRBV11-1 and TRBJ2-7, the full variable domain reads EAEVAQSPRYKITEKSQAVAFWCDPISGHATLYWYRQILGQGPELLVQFQDESVVDDSQLPKDRFSAERLKGVDSTLKIQPAELGDSAMYLCASSLGFGTSAYEQYFGPGTRLTVT.

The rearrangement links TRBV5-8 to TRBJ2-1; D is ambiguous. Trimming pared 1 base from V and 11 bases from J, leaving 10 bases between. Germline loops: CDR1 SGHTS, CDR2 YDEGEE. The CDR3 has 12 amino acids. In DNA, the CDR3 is TGTGCCAGCAGCTTGAGTCGGTATCAGCAGTTCTTC. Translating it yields CASSLSRYQQFF.

The CDR3 region is CASSQSENQPQHF. The DNA for the CDR3 is TGCGCCAGCAGCCAAAGTGAGAATCAGCCCCAGCATTTT. The chain couples TRBV4-3 to TRBJ1-5; D gene ambiguous. The CDR3 loop spans 13 amino acids. Trimming stripped 2 bases from V and 4 bases from J, with 6 bases between. Germline V gene data show CDR1 as LGHNA and CDR2 as YSLEER.

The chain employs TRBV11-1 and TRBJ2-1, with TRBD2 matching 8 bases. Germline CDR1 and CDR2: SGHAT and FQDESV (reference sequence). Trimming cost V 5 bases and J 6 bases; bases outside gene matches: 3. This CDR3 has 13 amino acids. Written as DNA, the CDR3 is TGTGCCAGCAGCCTCGGGAGGGGCAATGAGCAGTTCTTC. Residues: CASSLGRGNEQFF.

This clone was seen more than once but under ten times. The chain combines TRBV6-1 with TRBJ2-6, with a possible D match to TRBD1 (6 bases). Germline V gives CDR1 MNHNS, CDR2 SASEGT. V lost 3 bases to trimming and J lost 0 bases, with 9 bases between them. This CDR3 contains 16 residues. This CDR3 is CASSEGAGSGANVLTF. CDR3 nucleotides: TGTGCCAGCAGTGAGGGGGCTGGCTCTGGGGCCAACGTCCTGACTTTC.

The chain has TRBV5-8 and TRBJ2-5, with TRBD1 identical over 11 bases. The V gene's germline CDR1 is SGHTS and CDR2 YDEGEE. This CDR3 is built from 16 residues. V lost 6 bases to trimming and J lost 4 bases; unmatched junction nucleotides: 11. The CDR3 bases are TGTGCCAGCACCCCATCAAGGACAGGGGGCAGAGAGACCCAGTACTTC. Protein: CASTPSRTGGRETQYF. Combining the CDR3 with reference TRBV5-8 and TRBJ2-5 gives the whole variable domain EAGVTQSPTHLIKTRGQQATLRCSPISGHTSVYWYQQALGLGLQFLLWYDEGEERNRGNFPPRFSGRQFPNYSSELNVNALELEDSALYLCASTPSRTGGRETQYFGPGTRLLVL.

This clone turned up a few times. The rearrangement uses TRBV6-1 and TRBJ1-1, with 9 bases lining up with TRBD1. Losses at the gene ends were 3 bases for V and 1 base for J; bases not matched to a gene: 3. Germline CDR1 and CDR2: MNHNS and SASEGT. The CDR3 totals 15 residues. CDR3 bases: TGTGCCAGCAGTGACCCGACAGGGGGGAACACTGAAGCTTTCTTT. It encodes CASSDPTGGNTEAFF.

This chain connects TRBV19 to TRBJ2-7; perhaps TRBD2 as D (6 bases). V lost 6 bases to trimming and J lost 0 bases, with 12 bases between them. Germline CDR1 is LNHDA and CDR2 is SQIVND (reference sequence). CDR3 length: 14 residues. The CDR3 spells CASSDPGSSYEQYF. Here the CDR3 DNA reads TGTGCCAGTAGCGACCCCGGGAGCTCCTACGAGCAGTACTTC.

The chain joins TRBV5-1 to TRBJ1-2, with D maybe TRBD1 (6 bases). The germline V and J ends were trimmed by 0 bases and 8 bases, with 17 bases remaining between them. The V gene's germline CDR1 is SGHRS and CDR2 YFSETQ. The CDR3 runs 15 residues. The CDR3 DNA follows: TGCGCCAGCAGCTTGGAGGGGACATTCACCGGGGGCTACACCTTC. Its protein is CASSLEGTFTGGYTF.

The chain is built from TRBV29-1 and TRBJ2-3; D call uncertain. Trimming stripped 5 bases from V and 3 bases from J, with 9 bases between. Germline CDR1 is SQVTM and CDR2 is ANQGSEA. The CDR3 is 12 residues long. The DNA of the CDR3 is TGCAGCGTTCTTAGTAGAACAGATACGCAGTATTTT. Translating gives CSVLSRTDTQYF.

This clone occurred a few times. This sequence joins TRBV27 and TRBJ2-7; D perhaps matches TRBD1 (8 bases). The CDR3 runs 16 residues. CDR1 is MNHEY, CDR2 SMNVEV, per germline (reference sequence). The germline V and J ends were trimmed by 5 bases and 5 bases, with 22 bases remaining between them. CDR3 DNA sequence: TGTGCCAGCAGTAACAGGGGGAGGGCCAATATTCACGAGCAGTACTTC. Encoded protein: CASSNRGRANIHEQYF.

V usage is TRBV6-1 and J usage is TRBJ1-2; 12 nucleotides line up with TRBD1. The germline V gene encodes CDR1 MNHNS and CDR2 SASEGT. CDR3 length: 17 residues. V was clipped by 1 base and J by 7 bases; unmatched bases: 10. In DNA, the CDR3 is TGTGCCAGCAGTGAAGGTCGGGGGACAGGGGGCTTTGGTGGCTACACCTTC. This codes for CASSEGRGTGGFGGYTF.

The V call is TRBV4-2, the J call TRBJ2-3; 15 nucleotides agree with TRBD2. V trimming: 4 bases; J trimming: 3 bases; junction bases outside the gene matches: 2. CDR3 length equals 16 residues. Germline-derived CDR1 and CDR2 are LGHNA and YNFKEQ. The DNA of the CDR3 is TGTGCCAGCAGCCTAGGGACTAGCGGGAGGACAGATACGCAGTATTTT. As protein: CASSLGTSGRTDTQYF.

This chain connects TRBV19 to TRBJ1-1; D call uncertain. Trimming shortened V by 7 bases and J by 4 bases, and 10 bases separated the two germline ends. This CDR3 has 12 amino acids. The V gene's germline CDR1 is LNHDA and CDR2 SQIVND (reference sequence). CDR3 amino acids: CASKFGGTEAFF. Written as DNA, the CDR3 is TGTGCCAGTAAATTTGGCGGCACTGAAGCTTTCTTT.

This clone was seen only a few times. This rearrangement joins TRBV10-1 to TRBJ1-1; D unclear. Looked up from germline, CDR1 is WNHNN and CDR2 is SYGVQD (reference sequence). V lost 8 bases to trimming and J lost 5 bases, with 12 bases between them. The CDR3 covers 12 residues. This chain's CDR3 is CASSGGRTEAFF. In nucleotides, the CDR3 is TGCGCCAGCTCGGGTGGAAGGACTGAAGCTTTCTTT.

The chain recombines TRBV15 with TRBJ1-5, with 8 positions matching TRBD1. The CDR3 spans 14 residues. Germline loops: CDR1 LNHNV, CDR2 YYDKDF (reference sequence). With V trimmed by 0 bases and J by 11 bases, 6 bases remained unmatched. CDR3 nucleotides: TGTGCCACCAGCAGAGACAGGGGGCCGGGGACCCAGCATTTT. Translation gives CATSRDRGPGTQHF.